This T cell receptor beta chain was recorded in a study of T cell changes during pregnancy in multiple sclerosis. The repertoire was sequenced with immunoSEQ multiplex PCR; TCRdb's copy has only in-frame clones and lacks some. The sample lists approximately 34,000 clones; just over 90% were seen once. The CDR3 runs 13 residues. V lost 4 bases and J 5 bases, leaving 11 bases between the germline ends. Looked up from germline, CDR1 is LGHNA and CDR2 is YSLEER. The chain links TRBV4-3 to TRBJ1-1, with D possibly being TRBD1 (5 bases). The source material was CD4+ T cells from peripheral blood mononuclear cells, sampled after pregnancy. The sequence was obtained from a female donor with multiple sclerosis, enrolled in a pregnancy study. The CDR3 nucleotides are TGCGCCAGCAGCCTCGCAAGGGGTACTGAAGCTTTCTTT. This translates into CASSLARGTEAFF.